Reported below is one T cell receptor (beta chain). The antigen remains undetermined. The source of the sample is a study of vaccination effects on CD4 cells after COVID-19. Study context: Post-vaccine draws lagged the second dose by a median of 72 days.

Study conclusions and caveats: By a late point after vaccination, infection- and vaccine-induced clones had shrunk markedly through clonal contraction.

In the ViraFEST assay, antigen-specific CD4+ clonotypes were identified by expansion after peptide-pool stimulation. Investigators separated out CD4+ T cells once 9 to 11 days of culture had passed. Vaccine administered to participants consisted of two doses of either BNT162b2 or mRNA-1273. The study found no prior SARS-CoV-2 infection in the vaccine recipients, who tested negative for nucleocapsid antibodies. Assay: immunoSEQ multiplex PCR; the TCRdb copy retains only in-frame clones and omits some. The sample records tens of thousands of clones, approximately 80% being singletons. CDR1 is SGHNT and CDR2 is YENEEA in the germline V gene. The CDR3 runs 15 residues. Trimming left V 3 bases short and J 6 bases short, with 18 bases between.

The gene calls are TRBV11-3 and TRBJ2-7, with D possibly being TRBD2 (6 bases). The clonotype originates from a human donor who received a COVID-19 vaccine. This material consisted of CD4+ T cells from PBMCs cultured with HCoV-229E spike peptides, taken after COVID-19 vaccination. CDR3 residues: CASSLVGTGVAEQYV. The DNA of the CDR3 is TGTGCCAGCAGCTTGGTGGGTACGGGGGTGGCCGAGCAGTACGTC.